This T cell receptor (beta chain) was obtained from a study of blood T cell repertoires in COVID-19. Overall study context: Whether acute or convalescent, the COVID-19 samples came from the United States, Italy and Spain. PBMCs, B-cell-depleted T cells, or T cells provided the cDNA or gDNA that made up the material.

The authors' processing: Estimation of nucleated cell counts was performed using reference gene primer amplification. Measured with immunoSEQ multiplex PCR; TCRdb has only the in-frame clones, and not every one. V, J and clone size were drawn from that table, and D and trimming were deduced from the DNA. Among a few hundred thousand clones listed, more than 80% were seen once. The trim removed 4 bases at V and 3 bases at J, leaving 14 bases unmatched. Germline assignment: CDR1 SGHTA and CDR2 FQGNSA. The CDR3 extends over 19 amino acids. The sequence derives from a woman aged 25 to 45 with active or convalescent COVID-19. Input material: peripheral blood. The chain joins TRBV7-2 to TRBJ2-3, with TRBD2 matching 12 bases. CDR3 bases: TGTGCCAGCAGCTCAAACAGGGGAGCACTAGCGGGGGGAACAGATACGCAGTATTTT. It specifies CASSSNRGALAGGTDTQYF.